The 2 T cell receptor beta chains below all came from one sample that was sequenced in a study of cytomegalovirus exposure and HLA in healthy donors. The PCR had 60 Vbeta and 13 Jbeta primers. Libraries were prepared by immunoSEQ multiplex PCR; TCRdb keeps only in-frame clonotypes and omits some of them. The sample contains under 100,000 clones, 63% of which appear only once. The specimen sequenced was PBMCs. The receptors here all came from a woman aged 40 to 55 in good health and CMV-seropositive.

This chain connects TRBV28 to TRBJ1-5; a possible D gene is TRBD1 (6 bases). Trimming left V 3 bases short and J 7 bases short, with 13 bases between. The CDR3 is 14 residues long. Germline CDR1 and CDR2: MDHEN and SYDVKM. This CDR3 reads CASSLGTTGQPQHF. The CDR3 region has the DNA TGTGCCAGCAGTTTGGGTACGACAGGCCAGCCCCAGCATTTT.

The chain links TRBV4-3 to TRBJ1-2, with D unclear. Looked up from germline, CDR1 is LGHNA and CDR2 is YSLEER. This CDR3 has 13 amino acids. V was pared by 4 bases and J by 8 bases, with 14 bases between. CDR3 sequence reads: CASSPNSFYGYTF. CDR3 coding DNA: TGCGCCAGCAGCCCCAACTCGTTCTACGGCTACACCTTC.